What follows are 24 T cell receptor beta chains derived from one specimen sequenced in a study of Graves' ophthalmopathy and Graves' hyperthyroidism. The sequenced template was RNA, covering the TCR beta CDR3 region. A first-round RT-PCR used HTBI primers, followed by a second-round multiplex PCR. TCRdb reanalysed the multiplex PCR reads using MiXCR and keeps one entry per CDR3 protein. The sample consists of 500,000 to 700,000 distinct CDR3 sequences, 22% of them appearing once. The sample was peripheral blood. The receptors stem from a young woman with stable Graves' hyperthyroidism. Some clones in this sample may be carry-over from other donors' samples.

This clonotype appeared once. The rearrangement uses TRBV6-2 or TRBV6-3 and TRBJ2-7; 14 positions match TRBD2. From germline, CDR1 is MNHEY and CDR2 SVGEGT. The ends lost 0 bases at V and 1 base at J; junction bases unmatched: 5. This CDR3 spans 18 amino acids. The DNA for the CDR3 is TGTGCCAGCAGTTACTCGATCGGGACTAGCGGGGGTTCCTACGAGCAGTACTTC. This encodes CASSYSIGTSGGSYEQYF.

This clonotype was recorded many times. This chain connects TRBV28 to TRBJ2-7, with 7 nucleotides matching TRBD1. Germline V gene sequence: CDR1 MDHEN, CDR2 SYDVKM. With 5 bases clipped from V and 5 bases from J, the junction kept 15 bases outside the gene matches. CDR3 length: 16 amino acids. The CDR3 bases are TGTGCCAGCAGTCATTACTCGACAGGGAGACGGGACGAGCAGTACTTC. Translation: CASSHYSTGRRDEQYF.

As regards this clonotype: Since a much larger clone is just one base distant, this may be a read error. The rearrangement uses TRBV11-1 and TRBJ1-6; no definite D call. The CDR3 is made up of 14 amino acids. Germline CDR1 is SGHAT and CDR2 is FQDESV (reference sequence). V lost 5 bases and J 4 bases, leaving 9 bases between the germline ends. This CDR3 reads CASSVGPYNSPLHF. CDR3 nucleotide sequence: TGTGCCAGCAGCGTTGGACCGTATAATTCACCCCTCCACTTT.

The chain carries TRBV29-1 and TRBJ2-7; tentative D call: TRBD1 (6 bases). V was pared by 7 bases and J by 4 bases, with 11 bases between. CDR3 length: 11 amino acids. Germline CDR1 is SQVTM and CDR2 is ANQGSEA. The CDR3 loop is CSAQDRYEQYF. CDR3 nucleotide sequence: TGCAGCGCCCAGGACAGATACGAGCAGTACTTC.

This clonotype was detected ten times or more. This sequence joins TRBV15 and TRBJ1-2, with D maybe TRBD1 (6 bases). CDR1 and CDR2 (germline): LNHNV, YYDKDF (reference sequence). The CDR3 runs 14 residues. V shed 3 bases and J shed 6 bases, with 14 bases lying between them. The CDR3 region has the DNA TGTGCCACCAGCAGGGGACAACTCCTCGATGGCTACACCTTC. It is translated as CATSRGQLLDGYTF.

In its sample, this clonotype was seen many times. This chain uses TRBV7-9 with TRBJ1-5; 9 nucleotides match TRBD1. This CDR3 has 14 residues. Germline CDR1 reads SEHNR; CDR2 reads FQNEAQ (reference sequence). Trimming at V came to 5 bases and at J to 6 bases, leaving 5 bases not matched to a gene. The CDR3 DNA reads as TGTGCCAGCAGCCCCGGGACAGGGCTTCAGCCCCAGCATTTT. This encodes CASSPGTGLQPQHF.

There are a few counts of this clonotype. V and J are TRBV2 and TRBJ2-5; D is ambiguous. This CDR3 is built from 12 residues. V lost 3 bases and J 4 bases, leaving 6 bases between the germline ends. Germline loops: CDR1 SNHLY, CDR2 FYNNEI. The CDR3 loop reads CASSEVLETQYF. The CDR3 DNA reads TGTGCCAGCAGTGAGGTGTTAGAGACCCAGTACTTC. Using reference TRBV2 and TRBJ2-5 for the parts outside the CDR3, the full variable domain is EPEVTQTPSHQVTQMGQEVILRCVPISNHLYFYWYRQILGQKVEFLVSFYNNEISEKSEIFDDQFSVERPDGSNFTLKIRSTKLEDSAMYFCASSEVLETQYFGPGTRLLVL.

The table lists this clonotype with many counts. V is TRBV3-1 and J is TRBJ1-6; tentatively, D is TRBD1 (6 bases). Trimming left V 2 bases short and J 8 bases short, with 10 bases between. Looked up from germline, CDR1 is LGHDT and CDR2 is YNNKEL (reference sequence). The CDR3 consists of 14 residues. CDR3 bases: TGTGCCAGCAGCCAAACAGGGATTGATTCACCCCTCCACTTT. This translates into CASSQTGIDSPLHF.

This clonotype was seen many times. The chain has TRBV7-2 and TRBJ2-2; D unresolved. Between the trimmed V and J ends, which lost 8 bases and 3 bases, there was a span of 7 bases. The length of the CDR3 is 12 residues. Germline V gene lookup returns CDR1 SGHTA and CDR2 FQGNSA. The DNA for the CDR3 is TGTGCCAGCCCCCCCCACACCGGGGAGCTGTTTTTT. As protein: CASPPHTGELFF.

Many counts were recorded for this clonotype. This rearrangement joins TRBV11-1 to TRBJ2-7, with no clear D. This CDR3 has 15 residues. The germline V gene has CDR1 SGHAT and CDR2 FQDESV (reference sequence). With 5 bases removed from V and 2 bases from J, the gap between germline ends came to 16 bases. The CDR3 loop is CASSLIIIEAYEQYF. Here the CDR3 DNA reads TGTGCCAGCAGCCTAATTATAATAGAGGCCTACGAGCAGTACTTC.

The chain couples TRBV12-3 or TRBV12-4 to TRBJ1-5, with D unclear. With 1 base removed from V and 2 bases from J, the gap between germline ends came to 15 bases. CDR3 length: 17 amino acids. CDR3 loop: CASSLGLGWWGNQPQHF. CDR3 in DNA: TGTGCCAGCAGTTTAGGTTTAGGGTGGTGGGGCAATCAGCCCCAGCATTTT.

This chain joins TRBV20-1 and TRBJ2-5, with 7 bases matching TRBD2. The CDR3 runs 15 residues. V shed 4 bases, J shed 0 bases, and the junction held 8 bases outside the gene matches. The germline V gene encodes CDR1 DFQATT and CDR2 SNEGSKA (reference sequence). Written as DNA, the CDR3 is TGCAGTGCTACCCGACTAGCCGAGTACCAAGAGACCCAGTACTTC. The encoded protein is CSATRLAEYQETQYF.

This clonotype was seen repeatedly, ten times or more. V and J are TRBV19 and TRBJ1-5, with a possible D match to TRBD1 (5 bases). Germline CDR1 reads LNHDA; CDR2 reads SQIVND (reference sequence). Trimming cost V 5 bases and J 7 bases, with 18 bases left between them. The CDR3 loop spans 15 amino acids. This chain's CDR3 is CASSQYGGANQPQHF. In nucleotides, the CDR3 is TGTGCCAGTAGTCAGTATGGAGGGGCGAACCAGCCCCAGCATTTT.

The V call is TRBV6-2 or TRBV6-3, the J call TRBJ1-2; no clear D gene. Germline CDR1 MNHEY, CDR2 SVGEGT. The V gene lost 5 bases and the J gene lost 3 bases, with 16 bases spanning the gap. This CDR3 is 15 amino acids long. DNA for the CDR3: TGTGCCAGCAGTAATCCCTCCAAATTCGACTATGGCTACACCTTC. Translating gives CASSNPSKFDYGYTF.

In regard to this clonotype: A clone one base away is much larger, so this may be a read error. The gene calls are TRBV5-1 and TRBJ1-1; TRBD1 matches 7 bases. In germline, CDR1 is SGHRS, CDR2 YFSETQ. The CDR3 is 18 amino acids. The CDR3 region has the DNA TGCGCCAGCAGCTCGGGTGTCTTTAACACAGGGGTTGGCACTGAATCTTTCTTT. This translates into CASSSGVFNTGVGTESFF.

The sample holds a few counts of this clonotype. The chain joins TRBV28 to TRBJ2-7; a weak D match, TRBD1 (5 bases). The CDR3 totals 13 residues. CDR1 is MDHEN, CDR2 SYDVKM, per germline. Trimming pared 6 bases from V and 1 base from J, leaving 10 bases between. The CDR3: CASRLQESYEQYF. DNA for the CDR3: TGTGCCAGCAGGTTACAGGAGTCCTACGAGCAGTACTTC.

This chain connects TRBV25-1 to TRBJ2-7, with 10 positions matching TRBD2. V lost 6 bases to trimming and J lost 4 bases; unmatched junction nucleotides: 9. Germline CDR1 and CDR2: MGHDK and SYGVNS. The CDR3 extends over 15 amino acids. In DNA form, the CDR3 reads TGTGCCAGCAGATTCTGGACTAGCGGAGGGTACGAGCAGTACTTC. It is translated as CASRFWTSGGYEQYF.

This clonotype was seen ten or more times. V is TRBV12-3 or TRBV12-4 and J is TRBJ1-1; D gene uncertain. The CDR3 is 14 amino acids. Trimming pared 8 bases from V and 1 base from J, leaving 14 bases between. The CDR3 DNA reads as TGTGCCAGCGAAATACAGTCTGGGAACACTGAAGCTTTCTTT. It codes for CASEIQSGNTEAFF.

The chain carries TRBV5-5 and TRBJ2-7; D gene unclear. The CDR3 loop spans 11 amino acids. CDR1 is SGHKS and CDR2 is YYEKEE in the germline V gene (reference sequence). CDR3 bases: TGTTCCAGCAGTATGGCTTACGAGCAGTACGTC. Translation gives CSSSMAYEQYV.

This chain uses TRBV5-6 with TRBJ1-1; no clear D gene. The CDR3 spans 13 residues. The germline V gene has CDR1 SGHDT and CDR2 YYEEEE. Deletions cut 2 bases from V and 3 bases from J, with 8 bases between. The CDR3 region has the DNA TGTGCCAGCAGCTTCGGCAGTTACACTGAAGCTTTCTTT. It specifies CASSFGSYTEAFF. Combining the CDR3 with reference TRBV5-6 and TRBJ1-1 gives the whole variable domain DAGVTQSPTHLIKTRGQQVTLRCSPKSGHDTVSWYQQALGQGPQFIFQYYEEEERQRGNFPDRFSGHQFPNYSSELNVNALLLGDSALYLCASSFGSYTEAFFGQGTRLTVV.

This clonotype appeared many times. In DNA form, the CDR3 reads TGTGCCAGCAGCAAGGGACAGGGGCAAGAGACCCAGTACTTC. This sequence encodes CASSKGQGQETQYF. This chain joins TRBV11-2 and TRBJ2-5, with TRBD1 matching over 10 bases. Germline-derived CDR1 and CDR2 are SGHAT and FQNNGV. The V and J ends lost 5 bases and 2 bases, in that order; junction bases with no gene match: 2. The CDR3 loop spans 14 amino acids. The full variable domain, with the rest looked up from reference TRBV11-2 and TRBJ2-5, is EAGVAQSPRYKIIEKRQSVAFWCNPISGHATLYWYQQILGQGPKLLIQFQNNGVVDDSQLPKDRFSAERLKGVDSTLKIQPAKLEDSAVYLCASSKGQGQETQYFGPGTRLLVL.

This clonotype was detected a few times. The genes are TRBV3-1 and TRBJ2-7; D may be TRBD1 or TRBD2 (5 bases each). The germline V gene encodes CDR1 LGHDT and CDR2 YNNKEL (reference sequence). This CDR3 spans 15 amino acids. Trimming left V 2 bases short and J 2 bases short, with 13 bases between. The CDR3 spells CASSQRGLRAYEQYF. CDR3 bases: TGTGCCAGCAGCCAAAGAGGACTCAGGGCCTACGAGCAGTACTTC.

The rearrangement uses TRBV3-1 and TRBJ1-2; 7 nucleotides agree with TRBD1. The CDR3 consists of 13 residues. V shed 6 bases and J 2 bases; nucleotides not matched to a gene: 3. Per the germline V gene, CDR1 is LGHDT and CDR2 is YNNKEL (reference sequence). The CDR3 protein is CASRDRDNYGYTF. The CDR3, as DNA: TGTGCCAGCAGAGACAGGGACAACTATGGCTACACCTTC.

This clonotype came up many times. The chain recombines TRBV7-2 with TRBJ2-5, with TRBD2 matching 8 bases. Germline V gene sequence: CDR1 SGHTA, CDR2 FQGNSA. The trim removed 6 bases at V and 1 base at J, leaving 10 bases unmatched. The CDR3 runs to 16 residues. CDR3 amino acids: CASRGGSGSPQETQYF. The DNA of the CDR3 is TGTGCCAGCAGGGGGGGGAGCGGGAGTCCCCAAGAGACCCAGTACTTC.